This TCR beta chain originates from a study of metastatic and nonmetastatic thyroid tumors. Study results and limitations: It was reportedly found that TCR beta diversity was significantly higher in malignant thyroid tumors than in benign nodules, a difference seen in both blood and tumor samples.

Trimming shortened V by 6 bases and J by 8 bases, and 17 bases separated the two germline ends. In germline, CDR1 is DFQATT, CDR2 SNEGSKA (reference sequence). This CDR3 is 13 amino acids long. TCRdb reassembled clones from the PCR reads with MiXCR. The sample holds around 12,000 clones, 30% to 35% seen once. Each patient came to thyroid surgery without any prior treatment (of any kind). Notes on this clone: No antigen is known for it.

The origin of this receptor is a female donor with papillary thyroid cancer or a benign thyroid nodule (not recorded which). Some clones in this sample may be carry-over from other donors' samples. This chain joins TRBV20-1 and TRBJ2-1; no reliable D call. Sequencing was performed on tumor tissue. CDR3 residues: CSADLGSVDEQFF. CDR3 sequence (DNA): TGCAGTGCGGACCTCGGGTCGGTGGATGAGCAGTTCTTC.